This T cell receptor (beta chain) comes out of a study of T cell changes during pregnancy in multiple sclerosis. Clones were read by immunoSEQ multiplex PCR, and TCRdb kept only the in-frame ones, dropping some. The table records tens of thousands of clones, around 92% of them present only once. The clonotype originates from a female donor with multiple sclerosis, enrolled in a pregnancy study. This specimen consisted of CD4+ T cells from peripheral blood mononuclear cells, obtained in the third trimester of pregnancy.

The CDR3 sequence: CASSGNTDTQYF. The CDR3 bases are TGTGCCAGTAGCGGGAACACAGATACGCAGTATTTT. The rearrangement links TRBV6-1 to TRBJ2-3, with 8 bases fitting TRBD2. The germline CDR1 and CDR2 sequences are MNHNS and SASEGT. The trim removed 9 bases at V and 2 bases at J, leaving 1 base unmatched. This CDR3 comprises 12 residues.